The 10 T cell receptor beta chains in this list originate from one sample, sequenced in a study of OX40 agonist ivuxolimab in advanced cancers. Using immunoSEQ multiplex PCR, the repertoire was profiled, and TCRdb retains in-frame clones only, with some absent. The sample lists around 19,000 clones, roughly 74% occurring once. This material consisted of CD4+ or CD8+ T cells sorted from blood, taken in a trial of the OX40 agonist ivuxolimab. The origin of the receptors is an adult with an advanced solid tumor such as melanoma, head and neck, liver or kidney cancer.

The chain is built from TRBV28 and TRBJ2-5; D unclear. The DNA end is more similar to TRBJ2-7, so the J call may be wrong. The CDR3 has 11 residues. Germline assignment: CDR1 MDHEN and CDR2 SYDVKM. CDR3 loop: CASSGIYEQYF. CDR3 DNA: TGTGCCAGCAGTGGAATCTACGAGCAGTACTTC.

V is TRBV30 and J is TRBJ2-3, with 8 bases that match TRBD2. Germline V lookup: CDR1 GTSNPN, CDR2 SVGIG (reference sequence). V shed 4 bases, J shed 1 base, and the junction held 4 bases outside the gene matches. The CDR3 loop spans 14 amino acids. CDR3 region: CAWIAGSRTDTQYF. The CDR3 bases are TGTGCCTGGATAGCGGGATCTCGCACAGATACGCAGTATTTT.

This clone was picked up a small number of times. The chain links TRBV19 to TRBJ1-5; the D gene is possibly TRBD1 (6 bases). Germline V lookup: CDR1 LNHDA, CDR2 SQIVND (reference sequence). The CDR3 covers 15 residues. The V gene lost 5 bases and the J gene lost 4 bases, with 15 bases spanning the gap. CDR3 nucleotides: TGTGCCAGTAGTCCCCCCGGGACAATGAATCAGCCCCAGCATTTT. This gives the protein CASSPPGTMNQPQHF.

This chain links TRBV28 with TRBJ2-5, with TRBD2 matching over 14 bases. J lost 5 bases, V lost 5 bases, and 7 bases had no gene match. CDR3 size: 16 residues. Germline V gene data show CDR1 as MDHEN and CDR2 as SYDVKM. Here the CDR3 reads CASSPLGLAGGETQYF. CDR3 nucleotides: TGTGCCAGCAGTCCCCTCGGACTAGCGGGGGGTGAGACCCAGTACTTC.

The rearrangement links TRBV7-9 to TRBJ1-4, with D possibly TRBD1 on 6 matching bases. The CDR3 is made up of 14 amino acids. Germline V gives CDR1 SEHNR, CDR2 FQNEAQ (reference sequence). Trimming cost V 5 bases and J 4 bases, with 11 bases left between them. DNA of the CDR3: TGTGCCAGCAGCCCTGGACAGCTTAATGAAAAACTGTTTTTT. The encoded protein is CASSPGQLNEKLFF.

This chain links TRBV5-4 with TRBJ2-1; the D is unclear. This CDR3 comprises 15 residues. Germline V gene data show CDR1 as SGHNT and CDR2 as YYREEE (reference sequence). The V and J ends lost 2 bases and 7 bases respectively, with 16 bases between them. The CDR3 sequence: CASSFRVAGDNEQFF. CDR3 bases: TGTGCCAGCAGCTTCCGGGTCGCTGGGGATAATGAGCAGTTCTTC.

The chain uses TRBV28 and TRBJ2-1; D might be TRBD1 (6 bases). V was clipped by 5 bases and J by 6 bases, with 11 bases between them. Germline CDR1 and CDR2: MDHEN and SYDVKM. This CDR3 contains 13 residues. DNA of the CDR3: TGTGCCAGCAGTCTCGACAGGTTCAATGAGCAGTTCTTC. Encoded protein: CASSLDRFNEQFF.

This clone appeared once. V and J are TRBV6-6 and TRBJ2-1; no reliable D call. The germline V gene encodes CDR1 MNHNY and CDR2 SVGAGI (reference sequence). This CDR3 has 13 residues. V was clipped by 5 bases and J by 4 bases, with 9 bases between them. The CDR3 loop is CASSVSGYNEQFF. CDR3 DNA sequence: TGTGCCAGCAGTGTGTCTGGGTACAATGAGCAGTTCTTC.

The chain recombines TRBV19 with TRBJ2-5; D uncertain. The CDR3 totals 14 residues. The V end lost 4 bases, the J end lost 0 bases, and 9 bases lay between the germline ends. From germline, CDR1 is LNHDA and CDR2 SQIVND (reference sequence). In DNA form, the CDR3 reads TGTGCCAGTAGTAAATTGATCCACCAAGAGACCCAGTACTTC. It specifies CASSKLIHQETQYF.

This chain joins TRBV29-1 and TRBJ2-1; tentatively, D is TRBD1 (6 bases). The V gene's germline CDR1 is SQVTM and CDR2 ANQGSEA. This CDR3 contains 14 residues. The V gene lost 3 bases and the J gene lost 11 bases, with 20 bases spanning the gap. The CDR3 sequence is CSVDPRGSVRQQFF. CDR3 coding DNA: TGCAGCGTTGACCCCAGGGGTTCGGTGAGACAGCAGTTCTTC.